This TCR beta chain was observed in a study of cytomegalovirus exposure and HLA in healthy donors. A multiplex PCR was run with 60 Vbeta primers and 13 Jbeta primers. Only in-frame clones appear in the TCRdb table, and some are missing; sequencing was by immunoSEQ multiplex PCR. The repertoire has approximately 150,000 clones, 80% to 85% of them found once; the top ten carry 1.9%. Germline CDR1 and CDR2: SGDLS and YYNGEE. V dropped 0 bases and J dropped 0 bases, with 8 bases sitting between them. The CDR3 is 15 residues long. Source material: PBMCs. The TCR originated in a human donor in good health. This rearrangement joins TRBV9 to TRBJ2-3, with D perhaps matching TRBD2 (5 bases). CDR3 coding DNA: TGTGCCAGCAGCGTAGGGGGAGTCAGCACAGATACGCAGTATTTT. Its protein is CASSVGGVSTDTQYF.